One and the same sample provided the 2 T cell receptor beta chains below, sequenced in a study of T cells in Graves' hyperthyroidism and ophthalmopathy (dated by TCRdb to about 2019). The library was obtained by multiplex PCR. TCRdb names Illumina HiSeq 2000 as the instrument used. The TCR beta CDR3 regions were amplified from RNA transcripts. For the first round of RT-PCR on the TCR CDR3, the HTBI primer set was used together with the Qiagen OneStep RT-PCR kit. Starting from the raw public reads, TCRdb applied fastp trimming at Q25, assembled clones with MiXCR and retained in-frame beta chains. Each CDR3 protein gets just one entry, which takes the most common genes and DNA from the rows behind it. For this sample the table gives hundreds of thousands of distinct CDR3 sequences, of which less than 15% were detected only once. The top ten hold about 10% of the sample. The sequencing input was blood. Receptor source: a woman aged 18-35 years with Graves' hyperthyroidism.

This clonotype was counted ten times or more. This CDR3 is CASSLYGGSGETQYF. The CDR3 DNA is TGTGCCAGCAGCTTATATGGCGGGAGTGGGGAGACCCAGTACTTC. J is TRBJ2-5 and V is TRBV7-3; 7 nucleotides match TRBD2. J was trimmed by 5 bases and V by 2 bases; bases with no gene match: 8. CDR3 length: 15 residues. Per germline, CDR1 SGHTA and CDR2 FQGTGA.

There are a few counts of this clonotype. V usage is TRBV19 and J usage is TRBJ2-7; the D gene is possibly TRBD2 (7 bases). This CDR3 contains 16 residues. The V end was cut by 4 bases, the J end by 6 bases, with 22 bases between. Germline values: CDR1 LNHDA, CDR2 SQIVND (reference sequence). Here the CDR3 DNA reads TGTGCCAGTAGTACCCCCCGGGGGGCGGGAGCGGCCGAGCAGTACTTC. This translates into CASSTPRGAGAAEQYF.